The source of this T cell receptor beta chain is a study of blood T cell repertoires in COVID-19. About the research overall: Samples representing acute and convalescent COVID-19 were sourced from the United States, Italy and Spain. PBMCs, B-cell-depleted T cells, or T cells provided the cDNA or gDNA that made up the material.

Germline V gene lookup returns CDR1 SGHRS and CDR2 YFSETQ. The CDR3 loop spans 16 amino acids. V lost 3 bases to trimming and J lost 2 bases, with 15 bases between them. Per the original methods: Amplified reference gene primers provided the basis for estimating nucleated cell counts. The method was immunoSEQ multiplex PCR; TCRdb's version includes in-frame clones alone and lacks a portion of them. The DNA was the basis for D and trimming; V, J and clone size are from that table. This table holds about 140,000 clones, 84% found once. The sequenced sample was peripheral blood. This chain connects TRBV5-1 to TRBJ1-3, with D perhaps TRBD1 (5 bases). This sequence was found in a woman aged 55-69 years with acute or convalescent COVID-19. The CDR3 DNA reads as TGCGCCAGCAGCTCGCCAAGCAGGGCTACTGGAAACACCATATATTTT. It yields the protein CASSSPSRATGNTIYF.